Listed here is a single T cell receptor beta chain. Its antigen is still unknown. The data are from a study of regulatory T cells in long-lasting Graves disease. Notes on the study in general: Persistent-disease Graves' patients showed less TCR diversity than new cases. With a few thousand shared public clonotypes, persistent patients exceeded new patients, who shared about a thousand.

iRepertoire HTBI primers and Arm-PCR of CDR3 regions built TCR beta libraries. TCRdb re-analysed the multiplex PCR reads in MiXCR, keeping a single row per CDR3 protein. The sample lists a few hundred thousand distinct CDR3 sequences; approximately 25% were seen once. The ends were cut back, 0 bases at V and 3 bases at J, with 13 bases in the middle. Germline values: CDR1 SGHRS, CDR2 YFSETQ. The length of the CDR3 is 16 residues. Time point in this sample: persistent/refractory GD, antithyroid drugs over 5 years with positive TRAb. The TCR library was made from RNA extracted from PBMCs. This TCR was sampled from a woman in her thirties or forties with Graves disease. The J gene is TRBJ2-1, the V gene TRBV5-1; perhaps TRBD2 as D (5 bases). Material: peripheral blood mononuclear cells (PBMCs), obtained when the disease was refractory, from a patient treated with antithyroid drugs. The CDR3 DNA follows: TGCGCCAGCAGCTTGGACGAGCGGCGATACTACAATGAGCAGTTCTTC. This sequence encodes CASSLDERRYYNEQFF.